This T cell receptor beta chain was captured in a study of CD8 T cells in Susac syndrome. The patients serving as multiple sclerosis controls were treatment-naive. They had stable or active relapsing-remitting disease and fulfilled revised McDonald criteria. TEMRA cells were FACS-enriched, with CD8+ and CD4+ T cells isolated negatively. Roughly 0.5 to 1 ug RNA was reverse transcribed with random hexamers. TCRdb processed the immunoSEQ multiplex PCR reads anew with MiXCR; each CDR3 protein has one entry. Of approximately 120,000 distinct CDR3 sequences listed, around 91% are singletons. V was cut by 0 bases and J by 5 bases, with 11 bases left in between. This CDR3 spans 14 amino acids. Germline values: CDR1 LGHNA, CDR2 YSLEER.

Sequenced sample: CD8+ T cells from PBMCs. This sequence was found in a human donor with multiple sclerosis. The gene calls are TRBV4-3 and TRBJ2-7; TRBD1 or TRBD2 may be the D gene (5 bases each). The chain's CDR3 is CASSQDGTQDEQYF. Written as DNA, the CDR3 is TGCGCCAGCAGCCAAGATGGGACCCAGGACGAGCAGTACTTC.